This entry lists 2 T cell receptor beta chains sequenced from one sample in a study. Each CDR3 protein is one row after TCRdb ran MiXCR on the 5' RACE reads. This sample has nearly 55,000 distinct CDR3 sequences, with roughly 22% found just once. The sample comprised tumor-infiltrating naive CD4+ T cells sorted from the breast tumor. The subset: naive CD4+ T cells, CD4+CD45RA+CD25-. These receptors all come from a female donor with breast cancer.

A few counts support this clonotype. The chain carries TRBV5-1 and TRBJ2-3, with 8 nucleotides matching TRBD2. This CDR3 region has 17 residues. The germline V gene has CDR1 SGHRS and CDR2 YFSETQ. J was trimmed by 5 bases and V by 1 base; bases with no gene match: 12. CDR3 in amino acids: CASSLMDGREVGDTQYF. The CDR3 region has the DNA TGCGCCAGCAGCTTGATGGACGGGAGGGAAGTAGGAGATACGCAGTATTTT.

Notes on this clonotype: A read error is likely, as this CDR3 ends without the conserved phenylalanine or tryptophan. The chain uses TRBV5-1 and TRBJ1-2; D ambiguous. Germline V gene data show CDR1 as SGHRS and CDR2 as YFSETQ. The CDR3 runs to 13 residues. The ends were cut back, 0 bases at V and 3 bases at J, with 6 bases in the middle. This chain's CDR3 is CASSLDSHYGYTS. CDR3 nucleotides: TGCGCCAGCAGCTTGGACAGCCACTATGGCTACACCTCC.